This entry features one T cell receptor (beta chain) sequence. Antigen unknown. The data belong to a study of post-analysis software for immune sequencing data. Overall study findings and caveats: Compared with controls, patients showed significantly lower normalized Chao1 diversity.

Presence of unique molecular identifiers characterized the TCR beta cDNA libraries. Each CDR3 protein gets one entry after TCRdb re-called the PCR reads with MiXCR. The table lists hundreds of thousands of distinct CDR3 sequences, approximately 57% of them singletons. The clonotype was recovered from a girl between 10 and 17 years old with multiple sclerosis. The sequenced sample consisted of blood.

The CDR3 protein is CSASGTPDYEQYF. CDR3 DNA: TGCAGTGCTTCCGGGACGCCCGACTACGAGCAGTACTTC. V gene TRBV20-1 combines with J gene TRBJ2-7; D is possibly TRBD1 or TRBD2 (5 bases each). There are 13 residues in the CDR3. CDR1 DFQATT and CDR2 SNEGSKA come from the germline V gene (reference sequence). Trimming removed 5 bases at V and 3 bases at J, with 14 bases between.